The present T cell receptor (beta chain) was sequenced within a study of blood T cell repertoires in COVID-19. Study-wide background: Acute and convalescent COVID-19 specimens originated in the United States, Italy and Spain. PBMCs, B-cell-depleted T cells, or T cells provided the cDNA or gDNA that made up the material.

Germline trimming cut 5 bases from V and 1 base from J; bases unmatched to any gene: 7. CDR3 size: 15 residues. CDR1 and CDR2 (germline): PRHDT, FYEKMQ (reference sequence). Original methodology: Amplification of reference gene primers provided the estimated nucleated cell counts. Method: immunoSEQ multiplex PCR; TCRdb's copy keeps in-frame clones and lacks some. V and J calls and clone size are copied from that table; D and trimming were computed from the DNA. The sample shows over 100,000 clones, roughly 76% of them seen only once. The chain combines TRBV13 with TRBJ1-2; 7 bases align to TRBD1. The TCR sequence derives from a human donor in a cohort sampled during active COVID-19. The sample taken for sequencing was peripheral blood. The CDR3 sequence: CASSTRQGINYGYTF. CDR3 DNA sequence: TGTGCCAGCAGCACAAGACAGGGTATTAACTATGGCTACACCTTC.